A selection of T cell receptor beta chains follows, all from one sample in a study of CD8 T cells in ankylosing spondylitis. A single record per CDR3 protein comes from TCRdb applying MiXCR to the 5' RACE reads. The sample includes 500,000 to 650,000 distinct CDR3 sequences, approximately 5% of them seen just once. What was sequenced was blood, either unsorted or a sorted T cell fraction (not recorded which). The receptors were gathered from a male donor with ankylosing spondylitis. The CDR3 runs from the conserved cysteine through the conserved F or W. D genes are given only for firm matches. Not all rows give a size; the values are once, few, many and, for expanded clones, a class.

16	many	TRBD1	TRBV5-1	TRBJ1-2	CASNPFGTGSIYGYTF	TGCGCCAGTAACCCCTTCGGGACAGGGAGTATCTATGGCTACACCTTC
16	many	.	TRBV5-1	TRBJ1-2	CASSLAPRQTSLGYTF	TGCGCCAGCAGCTTGGCTCCTAGACAGACCTCCCTGGGCTACACCTTC
18	.	.	TRBV4-2	TRBJ2-1	CASSQDRARGASYNEQFF	TGTGCCAGCAGCCAAGATAGGGCTCGGGGGGCCTCCTACAATGAGCAGTTCTTC
12	many	.	TRBV7-9	TRBJ2-6	CASSPRPNVLTF	TGTGCCAGCAGCCCCCGACCCAACGTCCTGACTTTC
13	many	.	TRBV12-3/TRBV12-4	TRBJ1-2	CASGFHRNYGYTF	TGTGCCAGCGGTTTTCATCGCAACTATGGCTACACCTTC
14	many	.	TRBV7-9	TRBJ2-5	CASSSTGSVETQYF	TGTGCCAGCAGCTCCACGGGTTCGGTGGAGACCCAGTACTTC
13	few	.	TRBV6-1	TRBJ1-1	CASNGPWGTEAFF	TGTGCCAGCAATGGACCGTGGGGCACTGAAGCTTTCTTT
12	many	.	TRBV12-3/TRBV12-4	TRBJ1-1	CASTYRRDEAFF	TGTGCCAGCACTTACCGGCGGGATGAAGCTTTCTTT
16	many	.	TRBV9	TRBJ1-4	CASSKDSYATNEKLFF	TGTGCCAGCAGCAAGGACAGTTATGCAACTAATGAAAAACTGTTTTTT
12	many	.	TRBV29-1	TRBJ1-1	CSVVVPNTEAFF	TGCAGCGTTGTCGTTCCGAACACTGAAGCTTTCTTT
15	many	.	TRBV24-1	TRBJ2-2	CAVAGSPPNTGELFF	TGTGCCGTGGCAGGGAGTCCTCCGAACACCGGGGAGCTGTTTTTT
13	.	.	TRBV7-2	TRBJ2-7	CASSSSVLGEQYF	TGTGCCAGCAGCTCTTCCGTATTGGGGGAGCAGTACTTC
13	many	.	TRBV28	TRBJ1-1	CASSFPLFTEAFF	TGTGCCAGCAGTTTTCCCCTCTTTACTGAAGCTTTCTTT
11	many	.	TRBV7-9	TRBJ1-1	CASSNMGEAFF	TGTGCCAGCTCCAACATGGGTGAAGCTTTCTTT
14	many	.	TRBV20-1	TRBJ2-1	CSASSWSSYNEQFF	TGCAGTGCTTCTTCCTGGAGCTCCTACAATGAGCAGTTCTTC
14	.	TRBD1	TRBV7-2	TRBJ1-1	CASSDQGASGEAFF	TGTGCCAGCAGCGATCAGGGGGCGTCCGGTGAAGCTTTCTTT
15	.	.	TRBV6-1	TRBJ1-2	CASRRSGTGSYGYTF	TGTGCCAGCAGGAGATCCGGGACGGGATCATATGGCTACACCTTC
19	many	TRBD2	TRBV9	TRBJ2-2	CASSEPQTSGGRSTGELFF	TGTGCCAGCAGCGAGCCCCAGACTAGCGGGGGAAGGAGCACCGGGGAGCTGTTTTTT
17	many	TRBD2	TRBV4-1	TRBJ2-7	CASSQYNAGTSGFEQYF	TGCGCCAGCAGCCAGTATAACGCCGGGACTAGCGGTTTCGAGCAGTACTTC
12	many	.	TRBV10-3	TRBJ2-5	CATAGIQETQYF	TGTGCCACCGCCGGGATCCAAGAGACCCAGTACTTC
14	.	TRBD2	TRBV20-1	TRBJ2-3	CSARAGGTTDTQYF	TGCAGTGCTAGAGCGGGAGGGACCACAGATACGCAGTATTTT
15	many	.	TRBV7-3	TRBJ2-1	CASSTRGQPYNEQFF	TGTGCCAGCAGCACACGGGGGCAGCCCTACAATGAGCAGTTCTTC
15	many	TRBD1	TRBV7-6	TRBJ1-6	CASSSGTGQNSPLHF	TGTGCCAGCAGCTCCGGGACAGGGCAGAATTCACCCCTCCACTTT
13	many	.	TRBV20-1	TRBJ1-5	CSASLQGGQPQHF	TGCAGTGCTAGCCTCCAGGGAGGGCAGCCCCAGCATTTT
16	many	TRBD2	TRBV4-2	TRBJ2-7	CASSQDRREFVYEQYF	TGTGCCAGCAGCCAAGATCGGCGGGAGTTTGTGTACGAGCAGTACTTC
16	many	TRBD2	TRBV9	TRBJ2-7	CASSSPGTSASYEQYF	TGTGCCAGCAGCTCTCCCGGGACTAGCGCCTCCTACGAGCAGTACTTC
14	many	TRBD2	TRBV20-1	TRBJ2-3	CSATPSGRPDTQYF	TGCAGTGCTACCCCTAGCGGGAGGCCAGATACGCAGTATTTT
15	many	.	TRBV4-3	TRBJ2-7	CASSPLAGDPYEQYF	TGCGCCAGCAGCCCTTTGGCGGGCGACCCCTACGAGCAGTACTTC
14	many	TRBD1	TRBV28	TRBJ1-1	CASSLTIRGHKAFF	TGTGCCAGCAGTCTTACGATAAGGGGGCATAAAGCTTTCTTT
14	many	TRBD1	TRBV20-1	TRBJ1-6	CSATGQGSSSPLHF	TGCAGTGCTACCGGACAGGGTAGCAGTTCACCCCTCCACTTT
14	few	.	TRBV5-1	TRBJ2-7	CASSLEAGNYEQYF	TGCGCCAGCAGCTTGGAGGCAGGGAACTACGAGCAGTACTTC
16	many	TRBD1	TRBV12-3/TRBV12-4	TRBJ2-2	CASSFPGTENTGELFF	TGTGCCAGCAGTTTCCCCGGGACAGAGAACACCGGGGAGCTGTTTTTT
15	many	TRBD2	TRBV5-1	TRBJ2-7	CASSPTGLASYEQYF	TGCGCCAGCAGCCCCACGGGACTAGCGTCCTACGAGCAGTACTTC
16	few	TRBD2	TRBV5-5	TRBJ2-1	CASSFRTSGRGNEQFF	TGTGCCAGCAGCTTCCGGACTAGCGGGAGGGGGAATGAGCAGTTCTTC
13	many	.	TRBV10-3	TRBJ2-1	CAISESTSGTQFF	TGTGCCATCAGTGAGTCGACAAGCGGAACTCAGTTCTTC
15	many	TRBD1	TRBV7-2	TRBJ1-1	CASSLRRTGMSEAFF	TGTGCCAGCAGCTTACGGAGGACAGGGATGTCTGAAGCTTTCTTT
14	many	.	TRBV19	TRBJ2-2	CASSTGLDTGELFF	TGTGCCAGTAGTACCGGACTCGACACCGGGGAGCTGTTTTTT
16	many	TRBD1	TRBV20-1	TRBJ1-2	CMGQEGGVAANYGYTF	TGCATGGGTCAGGAAGGGGGCGTCGCAGCTAACTATGGCTACACCTTC
16	many	TRBD2	TRBV7-9	TRBJ2-3	CASSSPLAGITDTQYF	TGTGCCAGCAGCTCGCCCCTAGCGGGAATCACAGATACGCAGTATTTT
14	few	.	TRBV4-3	TRBJ2-4	CASSPGLAKNIQYF	TGCGCCAGCAGCCCCGGGCTAGCCAAAAACATTCAGTACTTC
15	many	TRBD2	TRBV5-1	TRBJ2-1	CASSSLAEIYNEQFF	TGCGCCAGCAGCTCTCTAGCGGAGATATACAATGAGCAGTTCTTC
18	many	.	TRBV20-1	TRBJ1-4	CSARDWKGVLATNEKLFF	TGCAGTGCTAGAGATTGGAAGGGGGTCCTTGCAACTAATGAAAAACTGTTTTTT
13	many	.	TRBV7-8	TRBJ1-2	CASSRDQGYGYTF	TGTGCCAGCAGCAGGGACCAGGGGTATGGCTACACCTTC
15	many	.	TRBV4-3	TRBJ1-1	CASSSGAGGNTEAFF	TGCGCCAGCAGCTCCGGGGCCGGTGGGAACACTGAAGCTTTCTTT
13	many	.	TRBV11-2	TRBJ2-7	CASSLRAADEQYF	TGTGCCAGCAGCTTAAGGGCAGCCGACGAGCAGTACTTC
15	many	.	TRBV7-2	TRBJ2-1	CASSTVATSYNEQFF	TGTGCCAGCAGCACCGTAGCTACCTCCTACAATGAGCAGTTCTTC
15	few	.	TRBV7-9	TRBJ1-2	CASSLLGGTDYGYTF	TGTGCCAGCAGCTTATTGGGGGGCACGGACTATGGCTACACCTTC
15	many	.	TRBV7-2	TRBJ2-7	CASSQLGSNYYEQYF	TGTGCCAGCAGCCAACTGGGGTCTAACTACTACGAGCAGTACTTC
13	.	.	TRBV19	TRBJ2-2	CASSIVLVGELFF	TGTGCCAGTAGTATAGTCCTCGTCGGGGAGCTGTTTTTT
14	many	TRBD1	TRBV29-1	TRBJ2-7	CSVGGTGYPYEQYF	TGCAGCGTTGGGGGGACAGGTTACCCCTACGAGCAGTACTTC
14	many	.	TRBV7-2	TRBJ2-7	CASSLSAVNYEQYF	TGTGCCAGCAGCTTAAGCGCGGTCAACTACGAGCAGTACTTC
13	many	.	TRBV4-3	TRBJ2-1	CASSLSAQDEQFF	TGCGCCAGCAGCCTCTCAGCACAGGATGAGCAGTTCTTC